This record looks at one TCR beta chain sequence and its context. This entry is derived from a study of CD8+CD57+ T cells in acquired aplastic anemia. Overall study context: Isolated CD4+ and CD8+ cells, once sorted, yielded DNA averaging around 2.9 ug.

Those patients picked for sequencing had displayed CD8+CD57+ cell expansion on flow cytometry. The patients all had a severe acquired aplastic anemia diagnosis. Patients were treatment-naive when blood was sampled. Researchers used genomic DNA as the template to profile TCR beta VDJ and CDR3. TCRdb independently ran MiXCR on the reads; one entry per CDR3 protein. This repertoire shows hundreds of thousands of distinct CDR3 sequences, under 40% found once; its top ten account for 0.75% to 0.95%. Trimming at V came to 2 bases and at J to 13 bases, leaving 10 bases not matched to a gene. The V gene's germline CDR1 is ENHRY and CDR2 SYGVKD. This CDR3 has 15 residues.

The source of this sequence is a human donor with aplastic anemia. The rearrangement joins TRBV10-3 to TRBJ1-6; 8 nucleotides agree with TRBD1. Source material: sorted CD4+, CD8+, or CD8+CD57+ T cells (not recorded which) from PBMCs. The CDR3 sequence: CAISEGQGSNQPLHF. For the CDR3, the DNA is TGTGCCATCAGTGAGGGACAGGGTAGCAATCAGCCCCTCCACTTT.